A selection of T cell receptor beta chains follows, all from one sample in a study of blood T cell repertoires in COVID-19. The data were produced by immunoSEQ multiplex PCR, yet TCRdb's version contains in-frame clones alone and is incomplete. Of roughly 28,000 clones in the sample, around four fifths were seen once. The specimen was peripheral blood. The receptor set was obtained from a woman between 65 and 79 years old with active or convalescent COVID-19. CDR3s include the opening cysteine and the closing phenylalanine or tryptophan. The order of the fields is D gene, J gene, clone size, V gene, CDR3 protein, CDR3 DNA. D genes are given only for firm matches. Clone size, where shown, is once, few, many, or a class for clones that have expanded.

>.|TRBJ1-5|.|TRBV7-9
CASSSSTGNQPQHF
TGTGCCAGCAGCTCCTCGACAGGCAATCAGCCCCAGCATTTT
>.|TRBJ1-3|.|TRBV6-5
CASSHGGTGNTIYF
TGTGCCAGCAGTCACGGGGGGACTGGAAACACCATATATTTT
>TRBD1|TRBJ2-1|.|TRBV28
CASRRDRGQQFF
TGTGCCAGCAGACGAGACAGGGGACAGCAGTTCTTC
>.|TRBJ1-2|.|TRBV7-9
CASSLATPGGGYTF
TGTGCCAGCAGCTTAGCCACCCCGGGGGGCGGCTACACCTTC
>TRBD1|TRBJ2-5|.|TRBV6-2/TRBV6-3
CASSYYDRGHQETQYF
TGTGCCAGCAGTTATTACGACAGGGGGCACCAAGAGACCCAGTACTTC
>.|TRBJ2-7|once|TRBV18
CASSPPSGSSYEQYF
TGTGCCAGCTCACCACCGAGTGGGAGCTCCTACGAGCAGTACTTC
>TRBD2|TRBJ2-3|.|TRBV5-4
CASSASGRRGDTQYF
TGTGCCAGCAGCGCCAGCGGGAGGAGGGGAGATACGCAGTATTTT
>.|TRBJ1-2|few|TRBV29-1
CSVRGNSGYTF
TGCAGCGTTCGAGGGAATAGTGGCTACACCTTC
>TRBD1|TRBJ2-6|few|TRBV19
CASRRDRGTLSGANVLTF
TGTGCCAGTAGGAGGGACAGGGGCACTCTCTCTGGGGCCAACGTCCTGACTTTC
>.|TRBJ2-7|.|TRBV30
CAWDQGQSYEQYF
TGTGCCTGGGATCAAGGACAGTCCTACGAGCAGTACTTC
>.|TRBJ1-1|.|TRBV21-1
CASSKGEEGNTEAFF
TGTGCCAGCAGCAAGGGGGAGGAGGGGAACACTGAAGCTTTCTTT
>.|TRBJ1-1|.|TRBV7-2
CASSLQGGTEAFF
TGTGCCAGCAGCTTGCAGGGTGGCACTGAAGCTTTCTTT
>TRBD1|TRBJ2-3|.|TRBV2
CASNRGPTDTQYF
TGTGCCAGCAACAGGGGGCCCACAGATACGCAGTATTTT
>.|TRBJ2-2|once|TRBV7-8
CASSLLAPGVNTGELFF
TGTGCCAGCAGCTTATTGGCCCCCGGGGTGAACACCGGGGAGCTGTTTTTT
>.|TRBJ2-3|.|TRBV19
CASSSGGPITDTQYF
TGTGCCAGTAGTAGCGGGGGCCCCATCACAGATACGCAGTATTTT
>.|TRBJ1-1|.|TRBV7-2
CASSIPLAGIAEAFF
TGTGCCAGCAGCATCCCCCTCGCAGGGATAGCTGAAGCTTTCTTT
>TRBD2|TRBJ2-5|.|TRBV9
CASSVVTSGEQETQYF
TGTGCCAGCAGCGTAGTGACTAGCGGAGAGCAAGAGACCCAGTACTTC
>.|TRBJ2-2|.|TRBV6-2/TRBV6-3
CASSSPAGAPRELFF
TGTGCCAGCAGTTCCCCCGCTGGGGCACCCCGGGAGCTGTTTTTT
>.|TRBJ1-3|.|TRBV5-4
CASSLMIGGSGNTIYF
TGTGCCAGCAGCTTGATGATAGGGGGCTCTGGAAACACCATATATTTT
>TRBD1|TRBJ1-3|few|TRBV25-1
CASSPSLTGRSGNTIYF
TGTGCCAGCAGTCCATCGTTGACAGGGCGCTCTGGAAACACCATATATTTT
>.|TRBJ1-1|.|TRBV21-1
CASSNIREGRPDSENTEAFF
TGTGCCAGCAGCAATATCAGGGAAGGTCGACCAGACTCAGAGAACACTGAAGCTTTCTTT
>TRBD2|TRBJ2-5|.|TRBV7-2
CASSLAASGGGTETQYF
TGTGCCAGCAGCTTAGCGGCTAGCGGGGGGGGCACGGAGACCCAGTACTTC
>.|TRBJ1-3|.|TRBV7-2
CASRNDGTLGNTIYF
TGTGCCAGCCGAAACGACGGGACTTTAGGAAACACCATATATTTT
>TRBD2|TRBJ2-5|.|TRBV27
CASSRYSGGPSSAQYF
TGTGCCAGCAGTCGGTATAGCGGGGGGCCATCGTCAGCCCAGTACTTC
>.|TRBJ2-3|.|TRBV12-5
CASGLGTAATDTQYF
TGTGCTAGTGGTTTGGGGACAGCTGCCACAGATACGCAGTATTTT
>.|TRBJ1-1|.|TRBV21-1
CASTPQSGRGTEAFF
TGTGCCAGCACACCCCAGTCCGGCCGGGGGACTGAAGCTTTCTTT
>TRBD2|TRBJ2-3|.|TRBV25-1
CASSPVAGDLNTQYF
TGTGCCAGCAGTCCCGTAGCGGGAGATCTAAATACGCAGTATTTT
>.|TRBJ2-3|.|TRBV11-2
CASSLGFGGPTDTQYF
TGTGCCAGCAGCTTAGGTTTTGGGGGCCCCACAGATACGCAGTATTTT
>TRBD1|TRBJ1-2|few|TRBV3-1/TRBV3-2
CASSWTGGYGYTF
TGTGCCAGCAGCTGGACAGGGGGGTATGGCTACACCTTC
>.|TRBJ2-3|.|TRBV5-1
CASRKGTDTQYF
TGCGCCAGCAGGAAGGGGACAGATACGCAGTATTTT
>TRBD1|TRBJ1-1|.|TRBV7-2
CASSSRTGGGITEAFF
TGTGCCAGCAGCTCCAGGACAGGGGGTGGGATAACTGAAGCTTTCTTT
>.|TRBJ1-3|few|TRBV30
CAWSPKTASGNTIYF
TGTGCCTGGAGTCCTAAGACAGCCTCTGGAAACACCATATATTTT
>.|TRBJ2-1|.|TRBV6-2/TRBV6-3
CASSFRGNYNEQFF
TGTGCCAGCAGTTTCCGGGGGAACTACAATGAGCAGTTCTTC
>.|TRBJ1-1|once|TRBV19
CASSIGPGQPEAFF
TGTGCCAGTAGTATTGGCCCCGGACAGCCCGAAGCTTTCTTT
>TRBD1|TRBJ2-2|.|TRBV29-1
CSVGTGSDTGELFF
TGCAGCGTTGGGACAGGGTCGGACACCGGGGAGCTGTTTTTT
>.|TRBJ1-1|.|TRBV10-3
CAISESWPHTEAFF
TGTGCCATCAGTGAGTCGTGGCCGCATACTGAAGCTTTCTTT
>TRBD2|TRBJ2-3|few|TRBV3-1/TRBV3-2
CASSQDMLAGGHTDTQYF
TGTGCCAGCAGCCAAGACATGCTAGCGGGAGGACACACAGATACGCAGTATTTT
>TRBD1|TRBJ1-4|.|TRBV2
CASDRGLRKLFF
TGTGCCAGTGACAGGGGGTTAAGAAAACTGTTTTTT
>.|TRBJ2-7|.|TRBV6-6
CASSTRGGHEQYF
TGTGCCAGCAGTACCAGGGGTGGGCACGAGCAGTACTTC
>.|TRBJ2-7|.|TRBV19
CASSIQGTKTYEQYF
TGTGCCAGTAGTATACAGGGGACGAAGACCTACGAGCAGTACTTC
>TRBD1|TRBJ2-1|once|TRBV24-1
CATSRGQGTWRQFF
TGTGCCACCAGTCGTGGACAGGGGACGTGGCGGCAGTTCTTC
>.|TRBJ2-1|.|TRBV5-1
CASSPGQTTNNEQFF
TGCGCCAGCAGTCCTGGACAGACCACTAACAATGAGCAGTTCTTC
>TRBD1|TRBJ2-3|once|TRBV28
CASLDPKGGPRGTQYF
TGTGCCAGCCTTGACCCGAAAGGGGGCCCAAGGGGTACGCAGTATTTT
>TRBD1|TRBJ2-3|few|TRBV5-5
CASSLGTGFANTQYF
TGTGCCAGCAGCTTGGGGACAGGGTTTGCTAATACGCAGTATTTT
>TRBD2|TRBJ2-7|.|TRBV9
CASSATSGSRGEQYF
TGTGCCAGCAGCGCGACTAGCGGGAGTAGAGGCGAGCAGTACTTC
>.|TRBJ2-1|.|TRBV9
CASSLRGAEQFF
TGTGCCAGCAGCCTCAGGGGCGCTGAGCAGTTCTTC
>.|TRBJ2-7|.|TRBV6-2/TRBV6-3
CASSSLTGYEQYF
TGTGCCAGCAGTTCTCTAACCGGCTACGAGCAGTACTTC
>TRBD2|TRBJ2-1|once|TRBV19
CASAGTSRNNEQFF
TGTGCCAGCGCAGGGACTAGCCGCAACAATGAGCAGTTCTTC
>.|TRBJ1-5|.|TRBV10-3
CAISRDTYQPQHF
TGTGCCATCAGCCGGGACACTTATCAGCCCCAGCATTTT